A selection of T cell receptor beta chains follows, all from one sample in a study of shared clonotypes between healthy human individuals. Some clones are missing from TCRdb's copy, which holds only in-frame ones; the method was immunoSEQ multiplex PCR. The sample has more than 550,000 clones; about 92% are singletons. The source material was memory CD8+ T cells from PBMCs. These receptors originate from a man younger than 35 in good health. Some clones in this sample may be carry-over from other donors' samples. Both conserved end residues are part of each CDR3. Each record gives: CDR3 length, D gene, clone size, J gene, V gene, CDR3 protein, CDR3 DNA. The D gene is left open where the match is weak. The size entry is marked missing in some rows and otherwise reads once, few, many or a size class.

>16|.|.|TRBJ2-4|TRBV4-1
CASSQLMTIPKNIQYF
TGCGCCAGCAGCCAACTTATGACTATCCCCAAAAACATTCAGTACTTC
>19|TRBD1|.|TRBJ1-3|TRBV4-3
CASSQGAEQGPYSGNTIYF
TGCGCCAGCAGCCAAGGCGCCGAACAGGGGCCTTACTCTGGAAACACCATATATTTT
>17|TRBD1|.|TRBJ1-1|TRBV28
CASSLLGDSLPNTEAFF
TGTGCCAGCAGTTTATTGGGGGACAGCCTCCCGAACACTGAAGCTTTCTTT
>13|.|.|TRBJ2-2|TRBV6-1
CASRGHLAGELFF
TGTGCCAGCAGGGGACATTTGGCCGGGGAGCTGTTTTTT
>18|TRBD1|.|TRBJ1-2|TRBV7-8
CASSLAPGQGAFGYGYTF
TGTGCCAGCAGCTTAGCGCCGGGACAGGGGGCTTTCGGCTATGGCTACACCTTC
>18|.|.|TRBJ2-6|TRBV5-1
CASSLGWDVGLEANVLTF
TGCGCCAGCAGCTTGGGTTGGGACGTCGGTCTGGAGGCCAACGTCCTGACTTTC
>14|.|.|TRBJ1-2|TRBV7-9
CASSMGTANYGYTF
TGTGCCAGCAGCATGGGGACCGCGAACTATGGCTACACCTTC
>14|TRBD2|.|TRBJ2-7|TRBV28
CASGSLAGRDEQYF
TGTGCCAGCGGTTCCCTAGCGGGAAGGGACGAGCAGTACTTC
>16|.|once|TRBJ2-1|TRBV27
CASSPSSGPRLYEQFF
TGTGCCAGCAGTCCATCCTCCGGACCACGTCTTTATGAGCAGTTCTTC
>15|TRBD1|.|TRBJ2-2|TRBV9
CASSARTGQAGELFF
TGTGCCAGCAGCGCGAGGACAGGGCAGGCCGGGGAGCTGTTTTTT
>11|TRBD1|.|TRBJ2-7|TRBV2
CARDRGHEQYF
TGTGCCCGGGACAGGGGCCACGAGCAGTACTTC
>12|.|few|TRBJ1-1|TRBV30
CAWTGGGTEAFF
TGTGCCTGGACCGGGGGGGGCACTGAAGCTTTCTTT
>12|.|few|TRBJ1-1|TRBV7-9
CASNPFGTEAFF
TGTGCCAGCAACCCCTTCGGGACCGAAGCTTTCTTT
>13|.|.|TRBJ2-1|TRBV14
CASSQMWNNEQFF
TGTGCCAGCAGCCAGATGTGGAACAATGAGCAGTTCTTC
>15|TRBD2|.|TRBJ2-2|TRBV10-3
CAISEAGGPTGELFF
TGTGCCATCAGTGAAGCGGGAGGGCCAACCGGGGAGCTGTTTTTT
>15|.|.|TRBJ2-1|TRBV15
CATGQGGWLGNEQFF
TGTGCCACCGGTCAGGGGGGGTGGCTGGGCAATGAGCAGTTCTTC
>13|.|once|TRBJ2-3|TRBV7-9
CASSAKVTDTQYF
TGTGCCAGCAGCGCGAAAGTCACAGATACGCAGTATTTT
>12|.|.|TRBJ2-1|TRBV29-1
CSVPFGGQGQFF
TGCAGCGTTCCCTTTGGTGGGCAGGGGCAGTTCTTC
>15|.|few|TRBJ1-4|TRBV27
CASSDLWGSKEKLFF
TGTGCCAGCAGCGATTTGTGGGGTAGTAAGGAAAAACTGTTTTTT
>18|TRBD2|.|TRBJ2-7|TRBV11-2
CASTTSGGFGLTSGEQYF
TGTGCCAGCACCACTAGCGGGGGGTTCGGGTTAACTTCAGGCGAGCAGTACTTC
>13|.|.|TRBJ2-2|TRBV9
CASSVDSGGELFF
TGTGCCAGCAGCGTAGATTCGGGAGGGGAGCTGTTTTTT
>15|.|.|TRBJ1-1|TRBV6-6
CASSYDSKMNTEAFF
TGTGCCAGCAGTTACGACAGTAAAATGAACACTGAAGCTTTCTTT
>14|TRBD1|.|TRBJ2-3|TRBV30
CAWSAGTGDNTQYF
TGTGCCTGGAGTGCCGGGACAGGAGACAATACGCAGTATTTT
>15|.|.|TRBJ2-3|TRBV6-6
CASSHGTRITHTQYF
TGTGCCAGCAGCCACGGGACTCGTATCACACATACGCAGTATTTT